Below, 5 T cell receptor beta chains from the same sample are listed, as sequenced in a study of cytomegalovirus exposure and HLA in healthy donors. Generated by immunoSEQ multiplex PCR, the TCRdb table keeps only in-frame clones and is missing some. Among about 160,000 clones listed, nearly 90% were seen once. The sequencing sample was made of PBMCs. The receptors originated from a woman aged 18-29 years in good health and CMV-seropositive.

The gene calls are TRBV2 and TRBJ1-5; maybe TRBD1 (5 bases). CDR3 length: 14 residues. V gave up 3 bases and J gave up 4 bases, with 10 bases separating them. Germline V gene lookup returns CDR1 SNHLY and CDR2 FYNNEI. This CDR3 reads CASSEMQGNQPQHF. The CDR3 DNA follows: TGTGCCAGCAGTGAGATGCAGGGAAATCAGCCCCAGCATTTT.

This clone is a singleton in its sample. The V and J genes are TRBV30 and TRBJ1-1, with 7 bases fitting TRBD1. The V segment lost 2 bases and the J segment 4 bases; nucleotides outside the gene matches: 7. The CDR3 spans 14 residues. Germline V CDR1 and CDR2: GTSNPN, SVGIG (reference sequence). This CDR3 is CAWSRQGTGTEAFF. CDR3 bases: TGTGCCTGGAGTCGACAGGGTACCGGCACTGAAGCTTTCTTT.

The rearrangement uses TRBV5-6 and TRBJ2-3; possibly TRBD1 for D (6 bases). CDR1 is SGHDT and CDR2 is YYEEEE in the germline V gene. There are 15 residues in the CDR3. V dropped 3 bases and J dropped 0 bases, with 11 bases sitting between them. CDR3 bases: TGTGCCAGCAGCTCGACAGGAGCTAGCACAGATACGCAGTATTTT. Protein sequence: CASSSTGASTDTQYF.

The chain uses TRBV18 and TRBJ1-5; D uncertain. The germline V and J ends were trimmed by 2 bases and 7 bases, with 12 bases remaining between them. Per germline, CDR1 KGHSH and CDR2 LQKENI. The CDR3 is 14 amino acids. CDR3 residues: CASSPGQERQPQHF. The CDR3 DNA reads TGTGCCAGCTCACCAGGGCAGGAACGACAGCCCCAGCATTTT.

This clone showed up just once. The V call is TRBV5-1, the J call TRBJ2-1; the D gene is possibly TRBD2 (5 bases). This CDR3 spans 18 amino acids. V lost 4 bases to trimming and J lost 2 bases, with 22 bases between them. CDR1 SGHRS and CDR2 YFSETQ come from the germline V gene. DNA of the CDR3: TGCGCCAGCAGCCCGACTCCGCTGACTACCCGACCCTACAATGAGCAGTTCTTC. Protein sequence: CASSPTPLTTRPYNEQFF. Full variable domain (missing parts from reference TRBV5-1 and TRBJ2-1): KAGVTQTPRYLIKTRGQQVTLSCSPISGHRSVSWYQQTPGQGLQFLFEYFSETQRNKGNFPGRFSGRQFSNSRSEMNVSTLELGDSALYLCASSPTPLTTRPYNEQFFGPGTRLTVL.